Below are 13 T cell receptor beta chains sequenced from a single sample in a study of T cell repertoires in cytomegalovirus infection. Each CDR3 protein is one row after TCRdb ran MiXCR on the reads. The profile shows 110,000 to 150,000 distinct CDR3 sequences, about 6.3% of them singletons. What was sequenced was PBMCs. All receptors come from a human donor in good health (CMV status not recorded). Some clones in this sample may be carry-over from other donors' samples.

V is TRBV30 and J is TRBJ2-7, with 9 bases lining up with TRBD2. V was pared by 5 bases and J by 6 bases, with 14 bases of the junction left unmatched. This CDR3 comprises 15 residues. Per germline, CDR1 GTSNPN and CDR2 SVGIG (reference sequence). CDR3 nucleotide sequence: TGTGCCTGGGGGGGGGCGAGCGGGGGGTATCTCGAGCAGTACTTC. Translated, it gives CAWGGASGGYLEQYF.

This clonotype was detected many times. V usage is TRBV7-2 and J usage is TRBJ2-2; D not resolved. CDR1 and CDR2 from the germline V gene are SGHTA and FQGNSA. Trimming removed 2 bases at V and 7 bases at J, with 14 bases between. The CDR3 is made up of 15 amino acids. This chain's CDR3 is CASSLSLAWNGELFF. For the CDR3, the DNA is TGTGCCAGCAGCTTAAGTCTGGCCTGGAACGGGGAGCTGTTTTTT.

This clonotype showed up many times. This CDR3 is CASSFQGQTGDTIYF. In nucleotides, the CDR3 is TGTGCCAGCAGCTTCCAGGGTCAAACGGGAGACACCATATATTTT. The chain has TRBV7-3 and TRBJ1-3; tentatively, D is TRBD1 (5 bases). V lost 3 bases, J lost 8 bases, and 17 bases lay in between. Germline values: CDR1 SGHTA, CDR2 FQGTGA. The CDR3 is made up of 15 amino acids.

This clonotype was seen many times. V usage is TRBV7-2 and J usage is TRBJ1-1; 11 nucleotides agree with TRBD1. The V segment lost 5 bases and the J segment 4 bases; nucleotides outside the gene matches: 6. Germline CDR1 reads SGHTA; CDR2 reads FQGNSA. The CDR3 runs 15 residues. CDR3 protein: CASSATGTGGTEAFF. DNA for the CDR3: TGTGCCAGCAGCGCAACCGGGACAGGGGGCACTGAAGCTTTCTTT.

This clonotype has a handful of counts. Mismatch with germline at one junction end may stem from a read error. The V call is TRBV5-3, the J call TRBJ2-3; the D gene is possibly TRBD2 (6 bases). TRBV5-3 is an open reading frame, and its role is uncertain. The CDR3 has 15 residues. DNA for the CDR3: TGCGCCAGCCACCCCGGGGGTCTTCGCACAGATACGCAGTATTTT. Translated: CASHPGGLRTDTQYF.

The rearrangement joins TRBV5-1 to TRBJ2-1, with TRBD2 matching 14 bases. Trimming cost V 0 bases and J 7 bases; bases outside gene matches: 6. The CDR3 length is 17 residues. Germline-derived CDR1 and CDR2 are SGHRS and YFSETQ. This CDR3 is CASSLAQTSGGGNEQFF. CDR3 DNA sequence: TGCGCCAGCAGCTTGGCCCAGACTAGCGGGGGGGGGAATGAGCAGTTCTTC.

This clonotype was picked up many times. The chain uses TRBV7-2 and TRBJ1-2; D is perhaps TRBD1 (6 bases). Per the germline V gene, CDR1 is SGHTA and CDR2 is FQGNSA. This CDR3 region has 16 residues. The V end was cut by 1 base, the J end by 8 bases, with 20 bases between. The CDR3 sequence is CASSLVMRQAGIGYTF. The CDR3 DNA is TGTGCCAGCAGCTTAGTGATGCGACAGGCGGGTATCGGCTACACCTTC.

On this clonotype: A much bigger clone sits one base away, suggesting this may be a read error. The chain couples TRBV7-3 to TRBJ2-4; 7 nucleotides match TRBD2. There are 17 residues in the CDR3. Per the germline V gene, CDR1 is SGHTA and CDR2 is FQGTGA. Trimming removed 6 bases from V and 2 bases from J; junction bases left unmatched: 13. CDR3 nucleotide sequence: TGTGCCAGCAGTTCGCCTAGCACCGGGGGGACCAAAAACATTCAGTACTTC. This gives the protein CASSSPSTGGTKNIQYF.

The rearrangement uses TRBV11-2 and TRBJ2-7, with D possibly TRBD1 on 6 matching bases. Germline lookup yields CDR1 SGHAT and CDR2 FQNNGV. This CDR3 region has 15 residues. The V gene lost 5 bases and the J gene lost 3 bases, with 17 bases spanning the gap. CDR3 residues: CASSPQTGILYEQYF. The CDR3, as DNA: TGTGCCAGCAGCCCCCAAACAGGGATCCTCTACGAGCAGTACTTC.

The chain combines TRBV9 with TRBJ1-3; D ambiguous. V was shortened by 4 bases and J by 8 bases, with 13 bases between the two germline ends. Per germline, CDR1 SGDLS and CDR2 YYNGEE. This CDR3 has 13 residues. In nucleotides, the CDR3 is TGTGCCAGCAGCCCTCTTACCGGGGACACCATATATTTT. It encodes CASSPLTGDTIYF.

This clonotype qualifies as large (0.1 to 1%). The chain is built from TRBV25-1 and TRBJ2-2; D is undetermined. The CDR3 is 15 residues long. Germline V gene sequence: CDR1 MGHDK, CDR2 SYGVNS. V was cut by 6 bases and J by 4 bases, with 15 bases left in between. CDR3 nucleotide sequence: TGTGCCAGCAGCCAAGGTGGTGTAATCACCGGGGAGCTGTTTTTT. It encodes CASSQGGVITGELFF.

This clonotype was observed a handful of times. V gene TRBV20-1 combines with J gene TRBJ1-4, with 7 bases identical to TRBD1. CDR1 is DFQATT and CDR2 is SNEGSKA in the germline V gene (reference sequence). This CDR3 has 15 residues. The V segment lost 2 bases and the J segment 4 bases; nucleotides outside the gene matches: 7. In nucleotides, the CDR3 is TGCAGTGCTAGAAAGGGGGACAGATATAATGAAAAACTGTTTTTT. The encoded protein is CSARKGDRYNEKLFF.

In this sample, this clonotype turned up many times. This chain joins TRBV6-6 and TRBJ1-1, with no clear D. V gave up 0 bases and J gave up 5 bases, with 10 bases separating them. The CDR3 totals 14 residues. Germline loops: CDR1 MNHNY, CDR2 SVGAGI (reference sequence). CDR3 sequence: CASSYSSQWTEAFF. The CDR3 DNA reads as TGTGCCAGCAGTTACTCCTCACAGTGGACTGAAGCTTTCTTT.